The 9 T cell receptor beta chains given below trace back to one sample, sequenced in a study of T cell repertoires and HLA-DP antigens. Their target antigens are unknown. Libraries were prepared by immunoSEQ multiplex PCR; TCRdb keeps only in-frame clonotypes and omits some of them. The sample records about 73,000 clones, just under 80% being singletons. The sequencing input was CD4+ T cells from PBMCs. The receptors derive from a man between 60 and 75 years old in good health and CMV-seronegative.

The rearrangement joins TRBV11-2 to TRBJ2-7; no definite D call. Germline V gives CDR1 SGHAT, CDR2 FQNNGV. CDR3 length: 14 amino acids. The V and J ends lost 3 bases and 5 bases respectively, with 14 bases between them. The CDR3 sequence is CASSLASLPHEQYV. CDR3 in DNA: TGTGCCAGCAGCTTGGCCAGTCTCCCCCACGAGCAGTACGTC.

This sequence joins TRBV2 and TRBJ1-2, with 11 bases identical to TRBD1. The trim removed 6 bases at V and 4 bases at J, leaving 4 bases unmatched. The CDR3 runs to 14 residues. The germline gives CDR1 SNHLY, CDR2 FYNNEI. Written as DNA, the CDR3 is TGTGCCAGCAGAAGGACAGGGGGCATCTATGGCTACACCTTC. As protein: CASRRTGGIYGYTF. The full variable domain, with the rest looked up from reference TRBV2 and TRBJ1-2, is EPEVTQTPSHQVTQMGQEVILRCVPISNHLYFYWYRQILGQKVEFLVSFYNNEISEKSEIFDDQFSVERPDGSNFTLKIRSTKLEDSAMYFCASRRTGGIYGYTFGSGTRLTVV.

The chain recombines TRBV30 with TRBJ2-7; D gene unclear. V lost 1 base and J 7 bases, leaving 14 bases between the germline ends. CDR3 length: 13 residues. Germline V gives CDR1 GTSNPN, CDR2 SVGIG (reference sequence). For the CDR3, the DNA is TGTGCCTGGAGTGAGTACTGGTCGAAAGAGCAGTACTTC. It encodes CAWSEYWSKEQYF.

This chain uses TRBV10-3 with TRBJ1-6; possible D gene TRBD1, 6 bases. The CDR3 has 14 residues. V lost 3 bases and J 8 bases, leaving 11 bases between the germline ends. The germline CDR1 and CDR2 sequences are ENHRY and SYGVKD. The CDR3 is CAISDRGLDSPLHF. Written as DNA, the CDR3 is TGTGCCATCAGTGACAGGGGTTTGGATTCACCCCTCCACTTT.

V gene TRBV10-1 combines with J gene TRBJ2-2; D perhaps matches TRBD2 (5 bases). CDR3 length: 15 amino acids. Between the trimmed V and J ends, which lost 3 bases and 1 base, there was a span of 9 bases. Germline assignment: CDR1 WNHNN and CDR2 SYGVQD (reference sequence). CDR3 DNA: TGCGCCAGCAGTGACCTCGGACTGAACACCGGGGAGCTGTTTTTT. Translated: CASSDLGLNTGELFF.

The chain uses TRBV7-9 and TRBJ2-2; 9 nucleotides line up with TRBD1. This CDR3 comprises 15 residues. Trimming at V came to 5 bases and at J to 3 bases, leaving 4 bases not matched to a gene. The V gene's germline CDR1 is SEHNR and CDR2 FQNEAQ (reference sequence). This CDR3 reads CASSPGQGHTGELFF. The CDR3 DNA is TGTGCCAGCAGCCCGGGACAGGGCCACACCGGGGAGCTGTTTTTT.

The rearrangement links TRBV12-1 to TRBJ1-3. TRBV12-1 corresponds to a pseudogene. The CDR3 is made up of 16 amino acids. The CDR3 loop is CASSSQPENSGNTIYF. CDR3 sequence (DNA): TGTGCCAGCAGCTCGCAACCGGAGAACTCTGGAAACACCATATATTTT.

The genes are TRBV18 and TRBJ2-3; 7 positions match TRBD2. The CDR3 has 15 residues. V lost 0 bases, J lost 1 base, and 1 base stayed unmatched. Germline CDR1 and CDR2: KGHSH and LQKENI. The CDR3 DNA follows: TGTGCCAGCTCACCACCCAGCGGGGGCACAGATACGCAGTATTTT. Its protein is CASSPPSGGTDTQYF.

The V gene is TRBV5-8, the J gene TRBJ2-3; D could derive from TRBD1 or TRBD2 (5 bases each). Germline CDR1 SGHTS, CDR2 YDEGEE. The CDR3 consists of 15 residues. Trimming pared 2 bases from V and 3 bases from J, leaving 13 bases between. The CDR3 spells CASSFRGTETDTQYF. The CDR3 DNA follows: TGTGCCAGCAGCTTTAGAGGGACCGAGACAGATACGCAGTATTTT.